This T cell receptor (beta chain) was identified during a study of T cell clonotyping in hematopoietic cell transplantation. Study observations and caveats: Graft donor and pretransplant recipient Inverse Simpson Index values predicted broader posttransplant TCR diversity. Cells were unsorted, so CD4 and CD8 contributions were not separated. Recipient TCR diversity dropped after transplant; expanded clonotypes rose from day 30 to 180.

Notes on this clone: Its antigen is as yet unknown.

The CDR3 totals 16 residues. Trimming shortened V by 0 bases and J by 3 bases, and 12 bases separated the two germline ends. Germline V gives CDR1 LGHNA, CDR2 YSLEER. The repertoire was sequenced with immunoSEQ multiplex PCR; TCRdb's copy has only in-frame clones and lacks some. The sample holds approximately 16,000 clones, 90% seen once. This sequence joins TRBV4-3 and TRBJ1-3; D gene unclear. The receptor's source is a man aged 50-59 years in good health. Some clones in this sample may be carry-over from other donors' samples. Sequencing was carried out using peripheral blood mononuclear cells. The CDR3 reads CASSQDVGRVGNTIYF. CDR3 sequence (DNA): TGCGCCAGCAGCCAAGACGTCGGACGGGTTGGAAACACCATATATTTT.